A single sample gave rise to the 31 T cell receptor beta chains below, sequenced in a study of blood T cell repertoires in COVID-19. Generated by immunoSEQ multiplex PCR, the TCRdb table keeps only in-frame clones and is missing some. Among about 260,000 clones listed, about 82% were seen once. Specimen: PBMCs or T cells enriched from blood (not recorded which). The receptors come from a woman aged 50 to 65 who had recovered from COVID-19.

The rearrangement uses TRBV7-9 and TRBJ2-3; 9 bases agree with TRBD2. V dropped 5 bases and J dropped 4; count of bases not matched to a gene: 7. This CDR3 comprises 15 residues. Germline V lookup: CDR1 SEHNR, CDR2 FQNEAQ (reference sequence). The CDR3 bases are TGTGCCAGCAGCCCCGGGACTAGCTTGTCAGATACGCAGTATTTT. The encoded protein is CASSPGTSLSDTQYF.

The chain recombines TRBV5-8 with TRBJ2-1, with D perhaps matching TRBD1 (8 bases). There are 15 residues in the CDR3. Germline-derived CDR1 and CDR2 are SGHTS and YDEGEE. V was cut by 4 bases and J by 3 bases, with 14 bases left in between. The CDR3 is CASSGRDRNYNEQFF. The DNA of the CDR3 is TGTGCCAGCAGCGGGAGGGACAGGAACTACAATGAGCAGTTCTTC.

The rearrangement joins TRBV7-9 to TRBJ1-5; D is uncertain. V dropped 4 bases and J dropped 1 base, with 14 bases sitting between them. The CDR3 has 16 residues. Germline CDR1 is SEHNR and CDR2 is FQNEAQ (reference sequence). CDR3 sequence reads: CASSSTRAGSNQPQHF. The CDR3, as DNA: TGTGCCAGCAGCTCCACAAGGGCGGGGAGCAATCAGCCCCAGCATTTT.

This chain connects TRBV5-1 to TRBJ2-7; D possibly corresponds to TRBD2 (7 bases). V was pared by 6 bases and J by 6 bases, with 19 bases between. Germline V gene lookup returns CDR1 SGHRS and CDR2 YFSETQ. The CDR3 is made up of 14 amino acids. The CDR3 is CASTPRGGRSEQYF. CDR3 DNA sequence: TGCGCCAGCACCCCGAGGGGGGGCCGTAGCGAGCAGTACTTC.

The chain links TRBV4-3 to TRBJ1-2, with D possibly TRBD1 on 5 matching bases. The CDR3 runs 17 residues. CDR1 and CDR2 from the germline V gene are LGHNA and YSLEER. V was pared by 0 bases and J by 8 bases, with 22 bases between. The CDR3 protein is CASSQDRGLTTRSGYTF. The CDR3 nucleotides read TGCGCCAGCAGCCAAGATCGGGGACTCACTACCAGGTCAGGCTACACCTTC.

Note on this clone: The same CDR3 can be traced to other DNA sequences in this sample. The genes are TRBV2 and TRBJ2-5; D may be TRBD1 (6 bases). V was pared by 5 bases and J by 0 bases, with 7 bases between. The CDR3 has 13 residues. CDR1 and CDR2 (germline): SNHLY, FYNNEI. CDR3 sequence (DNA): TGTGCCAGCAGTCGGGACAACCAAGAGACCCAGTACTTC. Its translation: CASSRDNQETQYF.

There are a few counts of this clone. The chain uses TRBV7-2 and TRBJ2-7; a weak D match, TRBD1 (8 bases). This CDR3 has 15 amino acids. Trimming pared 5 bases from V and 6 bases from J, leaving 20 bases between. Germline CDR1 and CDR2: SGHTA and FQGNSA. The CDR3 nucleotides read TGTGCCAGCAGCCCCCAGGGGGCGGGAGTATCCGAGCAGTACTTC. Translating it yields CASSPQGAGVSEQYF.

The chain is built from TRBV4-1 and TRBJ2-2; D remains unclear. The CDR3 runs to 16 residues. V lost 1 base and J lost 0, with 9 bases in between. The V gene's germline CDR1 is MGHRA and CDR2 YSYEKL. The CDR3 here is CASSQVGRANTGELFF. The CDR3 nucleotides are TGCGCCAGCAGCCAAGTGGGCAGAGCGAACACCGGGGAGCTGTTTTTT.

In nucleotides, the CDR3 is TGTGCCAGCAGCTTAGGCAGGACAGGGTTCTTCGAGCAGTACTTC. Protein sequence: CASSLGRTGFFEQYF. The chain links TRBV7-8 to TRBJ2-7; 8 nucleotides agree with TRBD1. This CDR3 region has 15 residues. From germline, CDR1 is SGHVS and CDR2 FQNEAQ. V shed 1 base and J 6 bases; nucleotides not matched to a gene: 8.

The rearrangement joins TRBV7-8 to TRBJ2-7; tentative D call: TRBD1 (5 bases). From germline, CDR1 is SGHVS and CDR2 FQNEAQ. The CDR3 totals 13 residues. The V end was cut by 5 bases, the J end by 2 bases, with 10 bases between. CDR3 bases: TGTGCCAGCAGCCCACAGGCAACCTACGAGCAGTACTTC. It codes for CASSPQATYEQYF.

This chain joins TRBV5-1 and TRBJ1-2; a possible D gene is TRBD1 (6 bases). Trimming pared 3 bases from V and 0 bases from J, leaving 9 bases between. The CDR3 is made up of 14 amino acids. CDR1 SGHRS and CDR2 YFSETQ come from the germline V gene. The CDR3 sequence: CASSWGQANYGYTF. CDR3 DNA sequence: TGCGCCAGCAGCTGGGGACAAGCTAACTATGGCTACACCTTC.

The V and J genes are TRBV4-2 and TRBJ1-4; TRBD1 is a possible D gene (6 bases). The CDR3 consists of 13 residues. Germline CDR1 reads LGHNA; CDR2 reads YNFKEQ. The V gene lost 1 base and the J gene lost 13 bases, with 13 bases spanning the gap. Here the CDR3 DNA reads TGTGCCAGCAGCCAAGTGCAGGGGATTACACTGTTTTTT. Residues: CASSQVQGITLFF.

This clone has more than one count but fewer than ten. CDR3 region: CADSPGQGAFF. The CDR3 DNA sequence: TGCGCCGACTCGCCGGGACAGGGAGCTTTCTTT. The chain couples TRBV10-1 to TRBJ1-1; TRBD1 aligns across 9 bases. Germline lookup yields CDR1 WNHNN and CDR2 SYGVQD (reference sequence). V dropped 11 bases and J dropped 10; count of bases not matched to a gene: 8. The CDR3 consists of 11 residues.

The chain links TRBV12-3 or TRBV12-4 to TRBJ2-7; tentatively, D is TRBD2 (6 bases). V lost 4 bases and J lost 2, with 9 bases in between. This CDR3 has 13 amino acids. DNA of the CDR3: TGTGCCAGCAGTTCCGGGAGCACCTACGAGCAGTACTTC. It translates to CASSSGSTYEQYF.

The rearrangement links TRBV18 to TRBJ2-7; 14 bases match TRBD2. The junction had 5 bases not matched to a gene; V was cut back by 3 bases and J by 7 bases. The V gene's germline CDR1 is KGHSH and CDR2 LQKENI. There are 15 residues in the CDR3. This CDR3 reads CASSPPGLAGAEQYF. CDR3 DNA sequence: TGTGCCAGCTCACCTCCGGGACTAGCGGGAGCGGAGCAGTACTTC.

This clone was recorded once. The V gene is TRBV6-5, the J gene TRBJ1-2; 8 bases are a match to TRBD1. Germline assignment: CDR1 MNHEY and CDR2 SVGAGI. J was trimmed by 7 bases and V by 5 bases; bases with no gene match: 6. This CDR3 has 13 amino acids. This CDR3 reads CASSRDRRGGYTF. DNA of the CDR3: TGTGCCAGCAGTCGGGACAGGAGGGGTGGCTACACCTTC.

A remark on this clone: Compared with germline, one end of the junction differs, possibly owing to a read error. This chain connects TRBV7-7 to TRBJ2-3, with TRBD2 matching over 10 bases. Germline lookup yields CDR1 SSHAT and CDR2 FNYEAQ (reference sequence). CDR3 size: 15 residues. The CDR3 bases are TGTGCTAGCAGAGCCGGGACTAGCGGCACAGATACGCAGTATTTT. Translated: CASRAGTSGTDTQYF.

The chain links TRBV20-1 to TRBJ1-5; 7 bases align to TRBD1. CDR1 is DFQATT, CDR2 SNEGSKA, per germline (reference sequence). The CDR3 consists of 15 residues. Germline trimming cut 3 bases from V and 2 bases from J; bases unmatched to any gene: 7. CDR3: CSASPQGLGNQPQHF. CDR3 coding DNA: TGCAGTGCTAGTCCACAGGGGTTGGGCAATCAGCCCCAGCATTTT.

J is TRBJ1-2 and V is TRBV27; no firm D call. CDR1 MNHEY and CDR2 SMNVEV come from the germline V gene (reference sequence). CDR3 size: 13 residues. Deletions cut 5 bases from V and 0 bases from J, with 7 bases between. CDR3 residues: CASSPAANYGYTF. The CDR3 coding sequence is TGTGCCAGCAGTCCCGCGGCTAACTATGGCTACACCTTC.

The chain has TRBV7-2 and TRBJ1-3; D uncertain. The V and J ends lost 3 bases and 0 bases respectively, with 12 bases between them. The germline V gene has CDR1 SGHTA and CDR2 FQGNSA. The CDR3 spans 16 residues. The CDR3 region is CASSFDSRLSGNTIYF. The CDR3 DNA reads TGTGCCAGCAGCTTCGATTCCAGGCTCTCTGGAAACACCATATATTTT.

The chain joins TRBV27 to TRBJ2-2, with TRBD2 identical over 9 bases. Trimming at V came to 5 bases and at J to 1 base, leaving 5 bases not matched to a gene. Germline CDR1 and CDR2: MNHEY and SMNVEV (reference sequence). The CDR3 runs 16 residues. CDR3 sequence: CASSRLAGLNTGELFF. CDR3 sequence (DNA): TGTGCCAGCAGTCGGCTAGCGGGACTGAACACCGGGGAGCTGTTTTTT.

V gene TRBV28 combines with J gene TRBJ2-3, with a possible D match to TRBD2 (6 bases). This CDR3 has 15 residues. Germline V gives CDR1 MDHEN, CDR2 SYDVKM. V was shortened by 4 bases and J by 3 bases, with 14 bases between the two germline ends. As DNA, the CDR3 is TGTGCCAGCAGTTGGGGGGAACGGGCAACAGATACGCAGTATTTT. Encoded protein: CASSWGERATDTQYF.

The rearrangement uses TRBV28 and TRBJ2-5; 8 bases map to TRBD1. This CDR3 has 15 residues. With 6 bases clipped from V and 2 bases from J, the junction kept 8 bases outside the gene matches. Germline loops: CDR1 MDHEN, CDR2 SYDVKM. The CDR3 sequence is CASRQTGGAQETQYF. The CDR3, as DNA: TGTGCCAGCAGGCAAACAGGGGGTGCACAAGAGACCCAGTACTTC.

This clone appeared once. The V and J genes are TRBV25-1 and TRBJ2-5; 12 bases match TRBD2. Trimming took 1 base from V and 5 from J; bases not matched to a gene: 5. Germline CDR1 is MGHDK and CDR2 is SYGVNS. CDR3 length: 16 residues. The CDR3 DNA is TGTGCCAGCAGTGAATCTAGCGGGGGGGCCCTCGAGACCCAGTACTTC. It codes for CASSESSGGALETQYF.

The V call is TRBV7-9, the J call TRBJ1-2, with D perhaps TRBD1 (5 bases). The CDR3 runs 15 residues. Germline V gene lookup returns CDR1 SEHNR and CDR2 FQNEAQ (reference sequence). V gave up 2 bases and J gave up 4 bases, with 14 bases separating them. The CDR3 nucleotides are TGTGCCAGCAGCTTAAGGGATGGGGCTAGCTATGGCTACACCTTC. Amino acids: CASSLRDGASYGYTF.

J is TRBJ1-2 and V is TRBV5-1; TRBD1 matches at 8 bases. CDR3 length: 14 residues. Germline V gene data show CDR1 as SGHRS and CDR2 as YFSETQ. V lost 1 base to trimming and J lost 4 bases; unmatched junction nucleotides: 3. The CDR3, as DNA: TGCGCCAGCAGCTTGACAGGGGGTCTCTATGGCTACACCTTC. As protein: CASSLTGGLYGYTF.

V and J are TRBV5-1 and TRBJ2-2, with D perhaps matching TRBD2 (6 bases). Germline CDR1 is SGHRS and CDR2 is YFSETQ. The V and J ends lost 2 bases and 4 bases respectively, with 12 bases between them. The CDR3 extends over 15 amino acids. CDR3 amino acids: CASSLSTSSTGELFF. Written as DNA, the CDR3 is TGCGCCAGCAGCTTATCCACTAGCTCCACCGGGGAGCTGTTTTTT. Variable domain in full (rest from reference TRBV5-1 and TRBJ2-2): KAGVTQTPRYLIKTRGQQVTLSCSPISGHRSVSWYQQTPGQGLQFLFEYFSETQRNKGNFPGRFSGRQFSNSRSEMNVSTLELGDSALYLCASSLSTSSTGELFFGEGSRLTVL.

This chain connects TRBV29-1 to TRBJ2-5; no clear D gene. V was cut by 4 bases and J by 1 base, with 7 bases left in between. Germline CDR1 SQVTM, CDR2 ANQGSEA. This CDR3 spans 12 amino acids. CDR3 coding DNA: TGCAGCGTTGTCTGGAGCCAAGAGACCCAGTACTTC. Translating gives CSVVWSQETQYF.

This chain links TRBV6-5 with TRBJ1-1; 8 bases match TRBD1. The CDR3 is 14 residues long. V trimming: 5 bases; J trimming: 5 bases; junction bases outside the gene matches: 7. The germline gives CDR1 MNHEY, CDR2 SVGAGI. CDR3 coding DNA: TGTGCCAGCAGTAAATGGACAGGGAGAACTGAAGCTTTCTTT. It codes for CASSKWTGRTEAFF.

This clone has a single count. The chain employs TRBV4-1 and TRBJ1-4; 9 bases map to TRBD1. The ends lost 0 bases at V and 8 bases at J; junction bases unmatched: 10. The germline CDR1 and CDR2 sequences are MGHRA and YSYEKL. This CDR3 is 17 amino acids long. The chain's CDR3 is CASSQDFSTGGKEKLFF. Written as DNA, the CDR3 is TGCGCCAGCAGCCAAGATTTCTCGACAGGGGGAAAGGAAAAACTGTTTTTT.

Concerning this clone itself: Other DNA sequences in the same sample also yield this CDR3. This chain links TRBV9 with TRBJ2-2; D remains unclear. Germline V lookup: CDR1 SGDLS, CDR2 YYNGEE. The germline V and J ends were trimmed by 0 bases and 1 base, with 10 bases remaining between them. The CDR3 contains 16 residues. This CDR3 reads CASSVVPSGNTGELFF. CDR3 nucleotides: TGTGCCAGCAGCGTAGTCCCCTCAGGGAACACCGGGGAGCTGTTTTTT.